The T cell receptor (beta chain) described here comes from a study of T-cell memory formation after mild COVID-19. On the study more broadly: Clustering of TCRs was largely donor specific.

5'RACE with constant-segment primers yielded barcoded, UMI-tagged TCR alpha and TCR beta cDNA libraries. TCRdb re-called the 5' RACE reads through MiXCR, storing one row per CDR3 protein. The data contain about 100,000 distinct CDR3 sequences, 15% to 20% of them seen just once; the ten biggest clones take up 5% to 7%. This clonotype was observed a few times. With V trimmed by 2 bases and J by 3 bases, 4 bases remained unmatched. The CDR3 sequence is 17 residues long. The germline CDR1 and CDR2 sequences are KGHSH and LQKENI. This TCR was recovered from a man between 18 and 29 years old who had mild COVID-19 (a few samples of this study predate the infection). Cell type and time point are not known. The material sequenced was PBMCs or a T cell subset sorted from them (not recorded which). V usage is TRBV18 and J usage is TRBJ2-3; 14 nucleotides align to TRBD2. CDR3 in amino acids: CASSPGLAGGMTDTQYF. The CDR3 coding sequence is TGTGCCAGCTCACCAGGACTAGCGGGGGGAATGACAGATACGCAGTATTTT.